Each of the 9 T cell receptor beta chains below was sequenced from the same sample in a study of CD8 T cells in Susac syndrome. Random-hexamer reverse transcription was applied to roughly 0.5 to 1 ug RNA. A single record per CDR3 protein comes from TCRdb applying MiXCR to the immunoSEQ multiplex PCR reads. The sample records about 160,000 distinct CDR3 sequences, about 91% being singletons. Material: CD4+ T cells from PBMCs. Source of these receptors: a human donor in good health.

The chain combines TRBV12-3 or TRBV12-4 with TRBJ2-1, with 7 bases identical to TRBD2. Trimming at V came to 2 bases and at J to 7 bases, leaving 5 bases not matched to a gene. This CDR3 spans 14 amino acids. In DNA, the CDR3 is TGTGCCAGCAGTTTATTTAGCGGGCGTAATGAGCAGTTCTTC. Amino acid sequence: CASSLFSGRNEQFF.

The J gene is TRBJ2-5, the V gene TRBV9; TRBD2 aligns across 12 bases. Trimming took 4 bases from V and 5 from J; bases not matched to a gene: 9. The CDR3 extends over 16 amino acids. CDR1 SGDLS and CDR2 YYNGEE come from the germline V gene. CDR3 coding DNA: TGTGCCAGCAGCCACACGTCTAGCGGGGGGGAGGAGACCCAGTACTTC. It translates to CASSHTSSGGEETQYF.

This chain uses TRBV7-3 with TRBJ1-1, with a tentative D call TRBD1 (5 bases). This CDR3 comprises 13 residues. Looked up from germline, CDR1 is SGHTA and CDR2 is FQGTGA. V was trimmed by 6 bases and J by 4 bases, leaving 12 bases between them. This chain's CDR3 is CASRRQTSTEAFF. In DNA form, the CDR3 reads TGTGCCAGCAGGCGACAGACCTCCACTGAAGCTTTCTTT.

The genes are TRBV5-1 and TRBJ2-2; D uncertain. V shed 5 bases and J shed 4 bases, with 12 bases lying between them. CDR3 size: 14 residues. The germline V gene encodes CDR1 SGHRS and CDR2 YFSETQ. The chain's CDR3 is CASRGTLITGELFF. The CDR3 DNA reads as TGCGCCAGCAGGGGTACACTAATCACCGGGGAGCTGTTTTTT.

This chain connects TRBV12-3 or TRBV12-4 to TRBJ2-5; a weak D match, TRBD2 (5 bases). V was trimmed by 3 bases and J by 4 bases, leaving 12 bases between them. The CDR3 consists of 14 residues. The CDR3 is CASSLRAAGETQYF. The CDR3 DNA follows: TGTGCCAGCAGTTTGCGGGCGGCGGGAGAGACCCAGTACTTC.

The V call is TRBV19, the J call TRBJ2-1; tentative D call: TRBD2 (6 bases). CDR3 length equals 15 residues. CDR1 LNHDA and CDR2 SQIVND come from the germline V gene (reference sequence). V lost 4 bases and J 4 bases, leaving 14 bases between the germline ends. CDR3 sequence: CASSKDRAGYNEQFF. The CDR3 DNA is TGTGCCAGTAGTAAAGACCGGGCGGGATACAATGAGCAGTTCTTC.

The V call is TRBV7-8, the J call TRBJ1-5; D unresolved. The CDR3 runs to 14 residues. With 8 bases removed from V and 2 bases from J, the gap between germline ends came to 13 bases. CDR1 and CDR2 (germline): SGHVS, FQNEAQ. CDR3 coding DNA: TGTGCCAGCTCCGGACGGTTTGGCAATCAGCCCCAGCATTTT. Its translation: CASSGRFGNQPQHF.

This chain connects TRBV7-2 to TRBJ2-7; perhaps TRBD2 as D (5 bases). CDR3 length equals 12 residues. Deletions cut 3 bases from V and 3 bases from J, with 6 bases between. The V gene's germline CDR1 is SGHTA and CDR2 FQGNSA. In nucleotides, the CDR3 is TGTGCCAGCAGCTTTGACTACTACGAGCAGTACTTC. Translating it yields CASSFDYYEQYF.

The chain joins TRBV7-2 to TRBJ1-4; no definite D call. The V gene lost 5 bases and the J gene lost 6 bases, with 10 bases spanning the gap. CDR3 length: 13 residues. Germline V gene lookup returns CDR1 SGHTA and CDR2 FQGNSA. In DNA form, the CDR3 reads TGTGCCAGCAGCCCTAGTCGATATGAAAAACTGTTTTTT. It encodes CASSPSRYEKLFF.